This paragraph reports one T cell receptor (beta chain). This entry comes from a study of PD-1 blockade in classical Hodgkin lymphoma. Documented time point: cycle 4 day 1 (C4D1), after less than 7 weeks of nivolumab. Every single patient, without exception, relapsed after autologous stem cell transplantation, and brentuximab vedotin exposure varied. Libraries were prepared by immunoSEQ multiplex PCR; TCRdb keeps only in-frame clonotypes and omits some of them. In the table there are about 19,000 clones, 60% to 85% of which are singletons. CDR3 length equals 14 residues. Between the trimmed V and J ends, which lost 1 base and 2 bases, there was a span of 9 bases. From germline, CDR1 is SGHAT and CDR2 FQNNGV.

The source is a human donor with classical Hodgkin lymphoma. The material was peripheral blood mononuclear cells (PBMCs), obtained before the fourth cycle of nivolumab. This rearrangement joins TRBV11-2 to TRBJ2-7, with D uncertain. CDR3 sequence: CASSLADVTYEQYF. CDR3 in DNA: TGTGCCAGCAGCTTAGCTGACGTAACCTACGAGCAGTACTTC. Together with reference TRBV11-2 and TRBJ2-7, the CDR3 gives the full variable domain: EAGVAQSPRYKIIEKRQSVAFWCNPISGHATLYWYQQILGQGPKLLIQFQNNGVVDDSQLPKDRFSAERLKGVDSTLKIQPAKLEDSAVYLCASSLADVTYEQYFGPGTRLTVT.